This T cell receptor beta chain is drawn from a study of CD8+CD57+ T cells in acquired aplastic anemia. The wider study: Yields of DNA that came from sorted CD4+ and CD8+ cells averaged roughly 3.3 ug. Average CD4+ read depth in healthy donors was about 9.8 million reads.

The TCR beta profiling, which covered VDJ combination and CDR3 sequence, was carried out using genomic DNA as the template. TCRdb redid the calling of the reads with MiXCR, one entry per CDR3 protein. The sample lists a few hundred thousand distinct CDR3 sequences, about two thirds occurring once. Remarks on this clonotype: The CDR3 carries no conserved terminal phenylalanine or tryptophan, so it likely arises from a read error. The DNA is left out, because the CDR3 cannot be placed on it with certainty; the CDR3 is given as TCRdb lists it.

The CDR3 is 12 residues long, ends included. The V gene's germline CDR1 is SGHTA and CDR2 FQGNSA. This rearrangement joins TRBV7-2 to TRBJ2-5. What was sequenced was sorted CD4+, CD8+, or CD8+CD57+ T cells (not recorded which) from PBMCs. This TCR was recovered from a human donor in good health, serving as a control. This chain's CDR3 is CASSLDRETGSI.